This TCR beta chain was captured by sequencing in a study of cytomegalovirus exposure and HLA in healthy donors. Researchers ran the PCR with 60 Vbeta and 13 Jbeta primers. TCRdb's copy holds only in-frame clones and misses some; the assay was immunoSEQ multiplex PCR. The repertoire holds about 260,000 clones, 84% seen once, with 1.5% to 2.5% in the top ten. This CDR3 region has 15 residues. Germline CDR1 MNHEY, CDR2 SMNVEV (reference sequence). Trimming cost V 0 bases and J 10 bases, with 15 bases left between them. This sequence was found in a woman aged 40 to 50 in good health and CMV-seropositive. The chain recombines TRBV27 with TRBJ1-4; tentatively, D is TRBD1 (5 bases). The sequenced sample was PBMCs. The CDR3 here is CASSLSGARPVKLFF. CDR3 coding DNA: TGTGCCAGCAGTTTATCAGGGGCCCGCCCGGTAAAACTGTTTTTT.